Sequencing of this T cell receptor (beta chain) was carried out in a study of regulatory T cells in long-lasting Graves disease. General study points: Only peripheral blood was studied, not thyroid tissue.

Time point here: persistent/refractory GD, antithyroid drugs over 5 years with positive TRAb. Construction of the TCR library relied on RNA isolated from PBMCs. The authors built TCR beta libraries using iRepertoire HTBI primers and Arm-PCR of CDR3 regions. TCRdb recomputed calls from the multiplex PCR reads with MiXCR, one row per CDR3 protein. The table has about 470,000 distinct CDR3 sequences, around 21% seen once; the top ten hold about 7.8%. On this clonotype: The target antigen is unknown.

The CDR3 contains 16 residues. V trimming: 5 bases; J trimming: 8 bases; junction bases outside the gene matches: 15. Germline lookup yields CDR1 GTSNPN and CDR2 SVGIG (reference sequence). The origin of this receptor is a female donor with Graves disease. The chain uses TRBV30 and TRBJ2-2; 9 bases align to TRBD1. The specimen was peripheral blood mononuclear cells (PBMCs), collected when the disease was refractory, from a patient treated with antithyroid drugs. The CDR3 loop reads CAWVRSRDRVKGELFF. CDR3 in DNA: TGTGCCTGGGTGCGGAGCCGGGACAGGGTTAAAGGGGAGCTGTTTTTT.